The 14 T cell receptor beta chains given below trace back to one sample, sequenced in a study of cytomegalovirus exposure and HLA in healthy donors. PCR was performed using 60 Vbeta and 13 Jbeta primers. TCRdb's copy holds only in-frame clones and misses some; the assay was immunoSEQ multiplex PCR. The table shows about 200,000 clones, with 79% occurring only once. The sample taken for sequencing was PBMCs. The receptors come from a man aged 45 to 65 in good health and CMV-seronegative.

The chain has TRBV6-6 and TRBJ2-1, with D possibly matching TRBD1 (6 bases). Germline V lookup: CDR1 MNHNY, CDR2 SVGAGI (reference sequence). Trimming took 6 bases from V and 0 from J, leaving 15 bases between them. The CDR3 runs 16 residues. CDR3 sequence reads: CASRRQADNSYNEQFF. The CDR3 coding sequence is TGTGCCAGCAGACGACAGGCAGACAACTCCTACAATGAGCAGTTCTTC.

This clone was counted between two and nine times. The chain joins TRBV9 to TRBJ2-1; 11 bases match TRBD2. CDR3 length: 17 amino acids. Germline values: CDR1 SGDLS, CDR2 YYNGEE. V lost 0 bases to trimming and J lost 2 bases; unmatched junction nucleotides: 4. DNA of the CDR3: TGTGCCAGCAGCGTAGCGACTAGCGGGATGGCCTACAATGAGCAGTTCTTC. It encodes CASSVATSGMAYNEQFF.

The chain is built from TRBV7-9 and TRBJ2-3, with 7 bases lining up with TRBD2. V lost 1 base, J lost 0 bases, and 1 base stayed unmatched. Germline CDR1 reads SEHNR; CDR2 reads FQNEAQ (reference sequence). The CDR3 contains 15 residues. The CDR3 DNA reads TGTGCCAGCAGCTTAGAAGCGGGAAGCACAGATACGCAGTATTTT. It yields the protein CASSLEAGSTDTQYF.

The rearrangement links TRBV18 to TRBJ2-3; 12 bases match TRBD2. The V segment lost 5 bases and the J segment 1 base; nucleotides outside the gene matches: 4. There are 16 residues in the CDR3. CDR1 and CDR2 from the germline V gene are KGHSH and LQKENI. The CDR3 DNA follows: TGTGCCAGCTCATCACTAGCGGGAGGACGCACAGATACGCAGTATTTT. Its translation: CASSSLAGGRTDTQYF.

This clone was recorded once. The V call is TRBV27, the J call TRBJ1-6, with 7 bases fitting TRBD1. V shed 7 bases, J shed 7 bases, and the junction held 7 bases outside the gene matches. The CDR3 covers 14 residues. CDR1 MNHEY and CDR2 SMNVEV come from the germline V gene (reference sequence). CDR3 region: CASTSDRMNSPLHF. The CDR3 nucleotides are TGTGCCAGCACTTCGGACAGGATGAATTCACCCCTCCACTTT.

J is TRBJ1-1 and V is TRBV29-1; 9 bases fit TRBD1. Trimming took 6 bases from V and 0 from J; bases not matched to a gene: 8. Germline V gives CDR1 SQVTM, CDR2 ANQGSEA. The CDR3 runs to 15 residues. As DNA, the CDR3 is TGCAGCGTGTCCGGGACAGGGACCATGAACACTGAAGCTTTCTTT. It encodes CSVSGTGTMNTEAFF. Full variable domain (outside the CDR3, taken from reference TRBV29-1 and TRBJ1-1): SAVISQKPSRDICQRGTSLTIQCQVDSQVTMMFWYRQQPGQSLTLIATANQGSEATYESGFVIDKFPISRPNLTFSTLTVSNMSPEDSSIYLCSVSGTGTMNTEAFFGQGTRLTVV.

This chain connects TRBV7-9 to TRBJ1-1; D is perhaps TRBD1 (6 bases). The CDR3 extends over 17 amino acids. Germline-derived CDR1 and CDR2 are SEHNR and FQNEAQ (reference sequence). The V end was cut by 5 bases, the J end by 0 bases, with 19 bases between. In DNA, the CDR3 is TGTGCCAGCAGCCCTTCTATTGTTTGGGGGCTGAACACTGAAGCTTTCTTT. Its translation: CASSPSIVWGLNTEAFF. Full variable domain (missing parts from reference TRBV7-9 and TRBJ1-1): DTGVSQNPRHKITKRGQNVTFRCDPISEHNRLYWYRQTLGQGPEFLTYFQNEAQLEKSRLLSDRFSAERPKGSFSTLEIQRTEQGDSAMYLCASSPSIVWGLNTEAFFGQGTRLTVV.

J is TRBJ2-7 and V is TRBV7-6, with 7 bases aligning to TRBD1. This CDR3 is 14 amino acids long. V trimming: 5 bases; J trimming: 5 bases; junction bases outside the gene matches: 9. Germline CDR1 and CDR2: SGHVS and FNYEAQ. This CDR3 reads CASSPERGLNEQYF. The CDR3 nucleotides are TGTGCCAGCAGCCCTGAGAGGGGGCTCAACGAGCAGTACTTC.

The chain carries TRBV19 and TRBJ2-7, with TRBD2 matching over 9 bases. Germline CDR1 is LNHDA and CDR2 is SQIVND (reference sequence). CDR3 size: 14 residues. With 4 bases clipped from V and 2 bases from J, the junction kept 3 bases outside the gene matches. The CDR3 is CASSTAGGTYEQYF. The DNA for the CDR3 is TGTGCCAGTAGTACAGCGGGAGGTACCTACGAGCAGTACTTC.

The rearrangement uses TRBV9 and TRBJ2-7; unclear D gene. The V and J ends lost 0 bases and 3 bases respectively, with 10 bases between them. The CDR3 consists of 14 residues. CDR1 and CDR2 (germline): SGDLS, YYNGEE. The CDR3 here is CASSVDFGSYEQYF. The CDR3 bases are TGTGCCAGCAGCGTAGATTTTGGCAGCTACGAGCAGTACTTC.

The rearrangement joins TRBV18 to TRBJ1-4, with unresolved D. This CDR3 has 16 residues. From germline, CDR1 is KGHSH and CDR2 LQKENI. Trimming left V 1 base short and J 0 bases short, with 9 bases between. Here the CDR3 reads CASSPRASTTNEKLFF. The CDR3 DNA reads as TGTGCCAGCTCACCACGAGCCTCGACAACTAATGAAAAACTGTTTTTT.

The V and J genes are TRBV9 and TRBJ2-5; D perhaps matches TRBD2 (5 bases). The CDR3 runs 14 residues. Germline V gene lookup returns CDR1 SGDLS and CDR2 YYNGEE. V gave up 0 bases and J gave up 5 bases, with 11 bases separating them. This chain's CDR3 is CASSVVRTGETQYF. The CDR3 bases are TGTGCCAGCAGCGTAGTGCGGACTGGTGAGACCCAGTACTTC. The full variable domain, completed using reference TRBV9 and TRBJ2-5, is DSGVTQTPKHLITATGQRVTLRCSPRSGDLSVYWYQQSLDQGLQFLIQYYNGEERAKGNILERFSAQQFPDLHSELNLSSLELGDSALYFCASSVVRTGETQYFGPGTRLLVL.

The chain has TRBV7-9 and TRBJ2-2, with 7 bases that match TRBD2. Germline-derived CDR1 and CDR2 are SEHNR and FQNEAQ (reference sequence). V shed 5 bases and J 1 base; nucleotides not matched to a gene: 4. The CDR3 length is 15 residues. The CDR3 coding sequence is TGTGCCAGCAGCCAGGCTAGCGGGAACACCGGGGAGCTGTTTTTT. Translated: CASSQASGNTGELFF.

V is TRBV5-1 and J is TRBJ2-7; 8 bases agree with TRBD1. Losses at the gene ends were 5 bases for V and 7 bases for J; bases not matched to a gene: 17. The CDR3 spans 16 residues. Germline V CDR1 and CDR2: SGHRS, YFSETQ. The CDR3 sequence is CASSSNSGTGPREQYF. CDR3 nucleotide sequence: TGCGCCAGCAGTTCGAATTCCGGGACAGGCCCCCGTGAGCAGTACTTC. Full variable domain (outside the CDR3, taken from reference TRBV5-1 and TRBJ2-7): KAGVTQTPRYLIKTRGQQVTLSCSPISGHRSVSWYQQTPGQGLQFLFEYFSETQRNKGNFPGRFSGRQFSNSRSEMNVSTLELGDSALYLCASSSNSGTGPREQYFGPGTRLTVT.